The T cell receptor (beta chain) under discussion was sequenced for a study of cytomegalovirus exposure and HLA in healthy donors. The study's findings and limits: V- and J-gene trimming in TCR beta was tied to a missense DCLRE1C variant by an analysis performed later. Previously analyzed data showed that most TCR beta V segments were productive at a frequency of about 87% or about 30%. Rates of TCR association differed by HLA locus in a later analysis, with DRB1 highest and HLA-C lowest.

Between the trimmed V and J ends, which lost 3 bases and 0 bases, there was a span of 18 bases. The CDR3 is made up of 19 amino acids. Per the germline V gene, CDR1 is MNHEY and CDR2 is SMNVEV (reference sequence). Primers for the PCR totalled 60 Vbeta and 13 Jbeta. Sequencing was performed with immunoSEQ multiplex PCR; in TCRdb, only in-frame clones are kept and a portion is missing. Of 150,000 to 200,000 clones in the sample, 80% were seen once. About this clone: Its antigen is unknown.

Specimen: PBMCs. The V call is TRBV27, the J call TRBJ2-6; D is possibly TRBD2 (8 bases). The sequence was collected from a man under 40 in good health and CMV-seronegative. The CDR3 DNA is TGTGCCAGCAGTTTTCGGGGGGGGCAGGGGGTCTCTGGGGCCAACGTCCTGACTTTC. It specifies CASSFRGGQGVSGANVLTF.